The clone carrying this T cell receptor beta chain came up once. V was clipped by 7 bases and J by 3 bases, with 13 bases between them. This CDR3 spans 13 amino acids. From germline, CDR1 is MNHNS and CDR2 SASEGT. Treatment described: some 20 received Ad26.COV2.S at low or high dose, single or two shots; several received placebo; per-sample allocation not given. Samples analyzed were those drawn on day 63 after the first vaccine or placebo injection. This record comes from a study of Ad26.COV2.S vaccination and SARS-CoV-2 variants. Assay: immunoSEQ multiplex PCR; the TCRdb copy retains only in-frame clones and omits some. The sample consists of fewer than 500,000 clones, about 90% of them appearing once.

The chain combines TRBV6-1 with TRBJ2-7; the D gene is possibly TRBD1 (6 bases). Material: peripheral blood, obtained in a trial of Ad26.COV2.S vaccine versus placebo. The source is a person aged 18 to 59 who received the Ad26.COV2.S COVID-19 vaccine or a placebo. The CDR3 sequence: CASKTGSGYEQYF. The CDR3 DNA follows: TGTGCCAGCAAAACAGGGTCCGGCTACGAGCAGTACTTC.